This T cell receptor beta chain was observed in a study of blood T cell repertoires in COVID-19. The overall study: PBMCs, B-cell-depleted T cells, or T cells provided the cDNA or gDNA that made up the material.

The sample holds a few counts of this clone. Per the original data handling: Estimation of nucleated cell counts relied on the amplification of reference gene primers. Profiled with immunoSEQ multiplex PCR; TCRdb holds only in-frame clones, not every one. For V, J and clone size, that table is used; D and trimming come from the DNA. The sample lists 130,000 to 150,000 clones, 70% to 85% occurring once. Source material: peripheral blood. The clonotype was recovered from a human donor in a cohort sampled during active COVID-19.

The CDR3 here is CASSLEGGRTGELFF. The CDR3 coding sequence is TGTGCCAGCAGCCTAGAGGGGGGGCGCACCGGGGAGCTGTTTTTT. The genes are TRBV3-1 (or the pseudogene TRBV3-2) and TRBJ2-2; perhaps TRBD2 as D (7 bases). CDR1 is LGHDT and CDR2 is YNNKEL in the germline V gene (reference sequence). The ends were cut back, 4 bases at V and 4 bases at J, with 13 bases in the middle. The CDR3 is 15 residues long.